This T cell receptor (beta chain) came from a study of CD8 T cells in ankylosing spondylitis (dated by TCRdb to 2015 to 2018). In the study overall: The study set out to find disease-linked TCR variants by profiling T cell receptor beta repertoires in ankylosing spondylitis patients and healthy donors. In total, the full study cohort was made up of 95 to 110 healthy donors and approximately 24 ankylosing spondylitis patients. Peripheral blood samples were taken, and synovial fluid was additionally collected from ankylosing spondylitis patients.

On the study overall, not on this receptor specifically: In peripheral blood, the disease-linked clones were found at relatively low frequencies and had a CD8+ phenotype. The disease-linked clones were reported to be significantly enriched in matched synovial fluid samples from ankylosing spondylitis patients. Some motif variants were previously reported in synovial fluid and blood of reactive arthritis patients, suggesting common disease-initiation mechanisms. Blood from ankylosing spondylitis patients appeared to be characterized by a TCR beta motif made up of several highly homologous amino acid variants.

The CDR3 spans 16 residues, from the cysteine through the phenylalanine. Left in the record is the CDR3 DNA by itself, 48 bases read in frame from the first base. V has 2 bases trimmed and J has 2 bases trimmed; junction bases matching no gene number 4. From a lookup of the germline V gene (reference sequence), CDR1 and CDR2 are SEHNR and FQNEAQ. This clonotype was seen more than once but under ten times. The antigen it recognizes is unknown. Base qualities are not provided; no much larger clone lies one nucleotide away. The sequencer was an Illumina HiSeq 2500. TCR beta libraries were prepared by quantitative 5'-RACE with molecular barcodes. On the authors' methods: Disease-linked TCR variants were identified with a new computational method built on a probabilistic model of VDJ rearrangement. TCRdb reworked the public reads: Q25 trimming with fastp, MiXCR clone assembly, productive beta chains retained. Each CDR3 protein gets just one entry, which takes the most common genes and DNA from the rows behind it. The V and J calls and clone size come from TCRdb's table, not from the authors' own analysis. For this sample there are fewer than 200,000 distinct CDR3 sequences; approximately 9% appear just once. The leading ten clones occupy about 15% of the sample.

This clonotype was sampled from a female donor with ankylosing spondylitis or in good health (not recorded which). Sequences were obtained from blood, either unsorted or a sorted T cell fraction (not recorded which). The sequence links TRBV7-9 to TRBJ2-3; a stretch of 10 junction bases matches TRBD2. The CDR3 amino acid sequence is: CASSLSLAGLTDTQYF. The DNA sequence follows: TGTGCCAGCAGCTTATCACTAGCGGGGCTCACAGATACGCAGTATTTT.